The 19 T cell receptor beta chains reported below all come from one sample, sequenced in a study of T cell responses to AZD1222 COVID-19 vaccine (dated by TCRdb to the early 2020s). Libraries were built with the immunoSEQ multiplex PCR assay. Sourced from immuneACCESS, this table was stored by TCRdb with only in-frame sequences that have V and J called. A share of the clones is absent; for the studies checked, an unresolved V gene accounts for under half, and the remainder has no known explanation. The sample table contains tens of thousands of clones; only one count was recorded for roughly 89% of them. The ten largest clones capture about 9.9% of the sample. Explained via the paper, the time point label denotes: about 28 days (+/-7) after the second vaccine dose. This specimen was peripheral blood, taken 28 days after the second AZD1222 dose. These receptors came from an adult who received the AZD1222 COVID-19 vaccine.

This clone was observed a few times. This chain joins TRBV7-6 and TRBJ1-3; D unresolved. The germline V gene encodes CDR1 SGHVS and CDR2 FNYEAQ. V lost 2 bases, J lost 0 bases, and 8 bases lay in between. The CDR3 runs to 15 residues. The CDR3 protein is CASSLYSPSGNTIYF. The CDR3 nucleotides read TGTGCCAGCAGCTTATACAGCCCCTCTGGAAACACCATATATTTT.

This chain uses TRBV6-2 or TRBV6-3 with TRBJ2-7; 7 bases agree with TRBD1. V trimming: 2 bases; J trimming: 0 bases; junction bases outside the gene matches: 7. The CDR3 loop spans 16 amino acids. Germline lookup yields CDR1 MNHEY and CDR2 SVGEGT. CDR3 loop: CASSYLTGSYSYEQYF. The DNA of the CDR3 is TGTGCCAGCAGTTACCTGACAGGGTCCTACTCCTACGAGCAGTACTTC.

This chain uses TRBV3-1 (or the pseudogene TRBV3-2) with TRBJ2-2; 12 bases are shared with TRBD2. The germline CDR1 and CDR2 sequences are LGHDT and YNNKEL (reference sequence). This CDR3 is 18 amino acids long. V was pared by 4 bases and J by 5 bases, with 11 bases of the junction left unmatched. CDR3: CASSPHGLAGGRTGELFF. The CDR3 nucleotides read TGTGCCAGCAGCCCCCACGGCCTAGCGGGGGGGCGTACCGGGGAGCTGTTTTTT.

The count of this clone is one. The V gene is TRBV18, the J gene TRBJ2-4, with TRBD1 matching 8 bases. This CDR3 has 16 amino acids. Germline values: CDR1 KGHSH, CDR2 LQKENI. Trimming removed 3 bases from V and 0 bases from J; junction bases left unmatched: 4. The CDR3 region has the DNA TGTGCCAGCTCACCCACAGGGGGACGAGCCAAAAACATTCAGTACTTC. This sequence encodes CASSPTGGRAKNIQYF.

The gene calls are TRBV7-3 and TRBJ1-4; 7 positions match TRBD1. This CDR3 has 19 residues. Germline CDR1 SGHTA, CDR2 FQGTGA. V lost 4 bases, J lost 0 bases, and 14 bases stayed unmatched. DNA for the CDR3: TGTGCCAGCAGCTCCCCCCGGGACAGCCTGTTTGCAACTAATGAAAAACTGTTTTTT. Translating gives CASSSPRDSLFATNEKLFF.

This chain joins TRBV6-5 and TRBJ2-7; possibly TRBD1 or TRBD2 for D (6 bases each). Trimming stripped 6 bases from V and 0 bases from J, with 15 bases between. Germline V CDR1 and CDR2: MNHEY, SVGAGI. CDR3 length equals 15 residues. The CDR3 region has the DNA TGTGCCAGCAGGGGAATACAGGGAGGCTCCTACGAGCAGTACTTC. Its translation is CASRGIQGGSYEQYF.

The CDR3 protein is CASSLNMAGGYNEQFF. DNA of the CDR3: TGTGCCAGCAGCTTAAATATGGCGGGGGGTTACAATGAGCAGTTCTTC. V is TRBV7-6 and J is TRBJ2-1; 8 bases line up with TRBD2. V shed 2 bases, J shed 4 bases, and the junction held 7 bases outside the gene matches. This CDR3 is built from 16 residues. Per germline, CDR1 SGHVS and CDR2 FNYEAQ.

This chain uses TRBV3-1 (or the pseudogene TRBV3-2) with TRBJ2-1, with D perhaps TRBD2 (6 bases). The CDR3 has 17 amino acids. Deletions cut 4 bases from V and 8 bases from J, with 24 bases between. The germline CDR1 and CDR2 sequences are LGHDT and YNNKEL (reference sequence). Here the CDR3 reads CASSRVVIGGSSDEQFF. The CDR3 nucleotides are TGTGCCAGCAGCCGAGTCGTAATTGGGGGGTCATCCGATGAGCAGTTCTTC.

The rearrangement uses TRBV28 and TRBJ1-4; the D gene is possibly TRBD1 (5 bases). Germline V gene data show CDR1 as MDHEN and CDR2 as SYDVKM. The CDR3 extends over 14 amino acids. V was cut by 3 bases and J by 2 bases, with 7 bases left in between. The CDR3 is CASSFQGTNEKLFF. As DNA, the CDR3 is TGTGCCAGCAGTTTTCAGGGCACTAATGAAAAACTGTTTTTT.

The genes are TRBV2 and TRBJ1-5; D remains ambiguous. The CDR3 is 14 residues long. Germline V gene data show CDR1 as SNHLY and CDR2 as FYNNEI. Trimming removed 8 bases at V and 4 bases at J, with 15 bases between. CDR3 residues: CASRREGRNQPQHF. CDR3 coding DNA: TGTGCCAGCCGGAGGGAAGGAAGGAATCAGCCCCAGCATTTT.

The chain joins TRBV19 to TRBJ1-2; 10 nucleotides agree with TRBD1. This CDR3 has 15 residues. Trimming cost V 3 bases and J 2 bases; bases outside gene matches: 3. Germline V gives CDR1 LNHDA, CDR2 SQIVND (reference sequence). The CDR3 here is CASSIGGQGNYGYTF. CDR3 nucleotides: TGTGCCAGTAGTATTGGGGGACAGGGGAACTATGGCTACACCTTC.

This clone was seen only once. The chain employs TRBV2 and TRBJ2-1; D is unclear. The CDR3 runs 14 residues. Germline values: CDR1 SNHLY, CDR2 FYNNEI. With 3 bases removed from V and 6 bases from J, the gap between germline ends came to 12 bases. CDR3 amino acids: CASSDSSRGNEQFF. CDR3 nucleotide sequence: TGTGCCAGCAGTGATAGCTCTCGAGGCAATGAGCAGTTCTTC.

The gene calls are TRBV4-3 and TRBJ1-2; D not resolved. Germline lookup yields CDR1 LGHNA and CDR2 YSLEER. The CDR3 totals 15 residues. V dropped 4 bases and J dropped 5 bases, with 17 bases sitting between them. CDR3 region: CASSPASPDGYGYTF. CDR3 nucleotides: TGCGCCAGCAGCCCCGCATCCCCGGACGGTTATGGCTACACCTTC.

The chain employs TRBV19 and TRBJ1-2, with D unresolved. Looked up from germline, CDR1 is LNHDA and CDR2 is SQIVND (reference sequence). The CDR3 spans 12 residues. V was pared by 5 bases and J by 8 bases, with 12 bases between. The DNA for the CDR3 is TGTGCCAGTAGTGCGAAAAGTGCGGGCTACACCTTC. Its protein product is CASSAKSAGYTF.

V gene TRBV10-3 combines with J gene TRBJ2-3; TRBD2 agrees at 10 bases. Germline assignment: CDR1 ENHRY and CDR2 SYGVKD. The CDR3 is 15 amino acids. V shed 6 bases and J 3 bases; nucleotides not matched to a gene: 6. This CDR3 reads CAIRPGTSVTDTQYF. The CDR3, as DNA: TGTGCCATCAGGCCTGGGACTAGCGTTACAGATACGCAGTATTTT.

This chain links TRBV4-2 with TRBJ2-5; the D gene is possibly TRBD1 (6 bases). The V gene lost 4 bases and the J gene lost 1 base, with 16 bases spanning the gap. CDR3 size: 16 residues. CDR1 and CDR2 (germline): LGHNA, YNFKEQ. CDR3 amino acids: CASSPGHRSLQETQYF. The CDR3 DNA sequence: TGTGCCAGCAGCCCGGGACACCGATCACTCCAAGAGACCCAGTACTTC.

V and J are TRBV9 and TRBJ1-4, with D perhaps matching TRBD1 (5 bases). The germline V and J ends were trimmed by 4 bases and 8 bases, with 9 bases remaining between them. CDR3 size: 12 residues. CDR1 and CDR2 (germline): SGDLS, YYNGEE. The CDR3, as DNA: TGTGCCAGCAGCCCCGGGACGGAAAAACTGTTTTTT. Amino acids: CASSPGTEKLFF.

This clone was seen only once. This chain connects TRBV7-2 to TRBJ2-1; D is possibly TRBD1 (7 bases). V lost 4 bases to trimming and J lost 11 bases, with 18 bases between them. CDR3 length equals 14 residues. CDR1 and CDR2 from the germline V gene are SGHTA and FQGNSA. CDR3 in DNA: TGTGCCAGCAGCTCGACAGGAGGGGACAGACAGCAGTTCTTC. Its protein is CASSSTGGDRQQFF.

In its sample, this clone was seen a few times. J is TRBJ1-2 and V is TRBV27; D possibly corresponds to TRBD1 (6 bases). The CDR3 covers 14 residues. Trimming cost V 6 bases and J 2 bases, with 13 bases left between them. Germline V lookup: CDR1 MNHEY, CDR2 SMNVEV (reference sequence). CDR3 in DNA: TGTGCCAGCAGCCATGGGGGGCAAAACTATGGCTACACCTTC. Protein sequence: CASSHGGQNYGYTF.